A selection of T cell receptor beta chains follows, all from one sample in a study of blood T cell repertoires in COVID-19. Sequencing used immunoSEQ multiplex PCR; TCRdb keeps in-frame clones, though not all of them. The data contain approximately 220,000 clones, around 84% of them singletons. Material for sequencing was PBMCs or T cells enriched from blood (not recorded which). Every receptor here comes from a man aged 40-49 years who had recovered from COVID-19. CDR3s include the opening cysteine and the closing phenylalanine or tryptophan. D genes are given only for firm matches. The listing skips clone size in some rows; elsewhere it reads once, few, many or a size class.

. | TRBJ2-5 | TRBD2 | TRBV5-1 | CASSLAPAGGGETQYF | TGCGCCAGCAGCTTGGCCCCAGCGGGAGGCGGGGAGACCCAGTACTTC
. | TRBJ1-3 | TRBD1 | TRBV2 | CASSTKGQSRNTIYF | TGTGCCAGCTCCACTAAGGGACAGAGTAGAAACACCATATATTTT
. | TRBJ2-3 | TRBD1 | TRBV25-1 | CASSEYMARGLTDTQYF | TGTGCCAGCAGTGAATATATGGCCAGGGGGCTGACAGATACGCAGTATTTT
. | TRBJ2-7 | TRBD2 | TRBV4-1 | CASSPGGLLYHEQYF | TGCGCCAGCAGCCCGGGGGGGTTACTCTACCACGAGCAGTACTTC
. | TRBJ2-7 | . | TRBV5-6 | CASSLGPSYNEQYF | TGTGCCAGCAGCTTGGGTCCTAGTTATAACGAGCAGTACTTC
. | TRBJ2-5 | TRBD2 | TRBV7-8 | CASSSLAGEETQYF | TGTGCCAGCAGCTCCCTAGCGGGAGAAGAGACCCAGTACTTC
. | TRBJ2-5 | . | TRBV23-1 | CASSRRTGGGMETQYF | TGCGCCAGCAGTCGACGGACAGGAGGGGGGATGGAGACCCAGTACTTC
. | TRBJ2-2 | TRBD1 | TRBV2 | CASILGQGTGELFF | TGTGCCAGCATCCTGGGACAGGGAACCGGGGAGCTGTTTTTT
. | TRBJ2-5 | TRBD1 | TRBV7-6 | CASSAGTAQETQYF | TGTGCCAGCAGCGCCGGGACAGCCCAAGAGACCCAGTACTTC
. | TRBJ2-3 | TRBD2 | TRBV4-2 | CASSQAGGTSGTSTDTQYF | TGTGCCAGCAGCCAAGCCGGCGGGACTAGCGGAACTAGCACAGATACGCAGTATTTT
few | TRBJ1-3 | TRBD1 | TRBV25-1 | CASQGQISGNTIYF | TGTGCCAGCCAGGGACAGATCTCTGGAAACACCATATATTTT
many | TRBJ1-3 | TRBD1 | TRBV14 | CASSQDRTGVNTIYF | TGTGCCAGCAGCCAAGACCGGACAGGGGTAAACACCATATATTTT
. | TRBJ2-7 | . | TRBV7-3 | CASSLNRVGGVYEQYF | TGTGCCAGCAGCTTAAATAGGGTAGGAGGCGTTTACGAGCAGTACTTC
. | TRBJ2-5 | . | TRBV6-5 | CASSIGQGRQETQYF | TGTGCCAGCAGTATCGGGCAGGGCCGCCAAGAGACCCAGTACTTC
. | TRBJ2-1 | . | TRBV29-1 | CSVRTPGAKEQFF | TGCAGCGTCCGCACCCCGGGAGCGAAAGAGCAGTTCTTC
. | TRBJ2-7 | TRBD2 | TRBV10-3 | CAISEPGTSGRYEQYF | TGTGCCATCAGTGAACCCGGGACTAGCGGGAGGTACGAGCAGTACTTC
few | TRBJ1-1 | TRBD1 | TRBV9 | CASSVELAGGNAFF | TGTGCCAGCAGCGTAGAACTCGCAGGGGGCAATGCTTTCTTT
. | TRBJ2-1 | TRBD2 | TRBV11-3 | CASSTSPLAGGIGEQFF | TGTGCCAGCAGCACCTCCCCTCTCGCGGGAGGGATAGGTGAGCAGTTCTTC
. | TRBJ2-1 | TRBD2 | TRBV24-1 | CATSDAGRSGNEQFF | TGTGCCACCAGTGACGCCGGGAGGAGTGGTAATGAGCAGTTCTTC
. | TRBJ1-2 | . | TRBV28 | CASSSGTGGYTF | TGTGCCAGCAGTTCAGGGACTGGCGGCTACACCTTC
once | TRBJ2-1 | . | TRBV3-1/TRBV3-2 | CASSQDGGKKYNEQFF | TGTGCCAGCAGCCAAGATGGGGGGAAAAAATACAATGAGCAGTTCTTC
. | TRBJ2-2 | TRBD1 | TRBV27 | CASSLQGARANTGELFF | TGTGCCAGCAGTTTGCAGGGGGCCCGCGCGAACACCGGGGAGCTGTTTTTT
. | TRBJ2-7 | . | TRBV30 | CAWKGPGTYEQYF | TGTGCCTGGAAAGGTCCGGGAACCTACGAGCAGTACTTC
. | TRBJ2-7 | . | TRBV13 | CASSFRTVESYF | TGTGCCAGCAGCTTCCGTACGGTGGAGTCGTACTTC
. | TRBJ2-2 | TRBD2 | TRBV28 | CASSLPSGSWTGELFF | TGTGCCAGCAGTTTGCCCAGCGGGAGTTGGACCGGGGAGCTGTTTTTT
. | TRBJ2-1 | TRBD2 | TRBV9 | CASSVGNEGLAVHNEQFF | TGTGCCAGCAGCGTAGGCAATGAGGGACTAGCGGTCCACAATGAGCAGTTCTTC
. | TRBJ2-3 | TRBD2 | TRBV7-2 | CASSLWRGVDGTDTQYF | TGTGCCAGCAGCTTATGGCGGGGGGTAGATGGCACAGATACGCAGTATTTT
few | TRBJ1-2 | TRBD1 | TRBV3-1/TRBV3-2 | CASSQGQGYGYTF | TGTGCCAGCAGCCAGGGACAGGGCTATGGCTACACCTTC
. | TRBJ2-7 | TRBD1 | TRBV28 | CASSVTGSHYEQYF | TGTGCCAGCAGCGTGACAGGGTCTCACTACGAGCAGTACTTC
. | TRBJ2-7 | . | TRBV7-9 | CASSFGEYEQYF | TGTGCCAGCAGCTTCGGGGAGTACGAGCAGTACTTC
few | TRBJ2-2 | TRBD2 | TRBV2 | CASSDAAGGSGELFF | TGTGCCAGCAGTGATGCGGCGGGAGGGTCCGGGGAGCTGTTTTTT
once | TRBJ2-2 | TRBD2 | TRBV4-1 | CASSHGQGLAGVPNTGELFF | TGCGCCAGCAGCCACGGGCAGGGGCTAGCGGGAGTCCCGAACACCGGGGAGCTGTTTTTT
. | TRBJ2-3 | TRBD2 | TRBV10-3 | CAIGASGTSTDTQYF | TGTGCCATCGGGGCCAGCGGGACTAGCACAGATACGCAGTATTTT
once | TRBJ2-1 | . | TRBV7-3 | CASSLDTGRYNEQFF | TGTGCCAGCAGCTTAGATACCGGGAGATACAATGAGCAGTTCTTC
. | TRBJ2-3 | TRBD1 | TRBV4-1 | CASSHPSQGAKDTQYF | TGCGCCAGCAGCCACCCATCACAGGGGGCAAAAGATACGCAGTATTTT
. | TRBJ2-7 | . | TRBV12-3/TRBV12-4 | CASSPWDTYEQYF | TGTGCCAGCAGTCCCTGGGACACCTACGAGCAGTACTTC
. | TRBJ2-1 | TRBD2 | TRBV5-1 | CASSLVLAGGNNEQFF | TGCGCCAGCAGCTTGGTACTAGCGGGAGGCAACAATGAGCAGTTCTTC
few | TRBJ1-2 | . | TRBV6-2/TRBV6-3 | CASSPAGHYGYTF | TGTGCCAGCAGTCCCGCGGGACACTATGGCTACACCTTC
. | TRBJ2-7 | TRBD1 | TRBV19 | CASRDSTGDEQYF | TGTGCCAGTAGAGATTCAACAGGGGACGAGCAGTACTTC
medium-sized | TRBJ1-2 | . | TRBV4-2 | CASSQADSHYGYTF | TGTGCCAGCAGCCAGGCGGACAGTCACTATGGCTACACCTTC
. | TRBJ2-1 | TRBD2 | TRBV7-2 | CASSTGTSGSRNEQFF | TGTGCCAGCAGCACCGGGACTAGCGGGAGTCGGAATGAGCAGTTCTTC
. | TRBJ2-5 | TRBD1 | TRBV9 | CASSSGQGALETQYF | TGTGCCAGCAGCTCCGGACAGGGGGCCTTGGAGACCCAGTACTTC
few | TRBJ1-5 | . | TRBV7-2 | CASSLVRQVNQPQHF | TGTGCCAGCAGCTTAGTTCGACAGGTTAATCAGCCCCAGCATTTT
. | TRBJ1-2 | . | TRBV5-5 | CASSLSVQLPNYGYTF | TGTGCCAGCAGCTTGAGTGTACAGCTCCCTAACTATGGCTACACCTTC
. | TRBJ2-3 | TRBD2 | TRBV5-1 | CASSLAPSGNGMDTQYF | TGCGCCAGCAGCTTGGCGCCTAGCGGGAATGGTATGGATACGCAGTATTTT
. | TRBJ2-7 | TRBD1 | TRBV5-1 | CASRQSDRAVEQYF | TGCGCCAGCAGACAATCAGACAGGGCGGTCGAGCAGTACTTC
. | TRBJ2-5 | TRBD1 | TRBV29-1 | CSVGTGVRETQYF | TGCAGCGTGGGGACAGGGGTGCGCGAGACCCAGTACTTC
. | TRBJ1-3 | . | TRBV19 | CASTLHNTIYF | TGTGCCAGTACCTTACATAACACCATATATTTT
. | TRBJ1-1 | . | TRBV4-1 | CASSLSASMQANTEAFF | TGCGCCAGCAGCCTTTCGGCGTCGATGCAGGCGAACACTGAAGCTTTCTTT
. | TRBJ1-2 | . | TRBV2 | CASSEGSNYGYTF | TGTGCCAGCAGTGAAGGCAGTAACTATGGCTACACCTTC
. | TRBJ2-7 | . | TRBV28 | CASSPTSYEQYF | TGTGCCAGCAGCCCGACAAGCTACGAGCAGTACTTC
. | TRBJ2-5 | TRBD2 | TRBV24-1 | CATGAPSSGYTQETQYF | TGTGCCACCGGAGCCCCGTCTAGCGGCTACACCCAAGAGACCCAGTACTTC
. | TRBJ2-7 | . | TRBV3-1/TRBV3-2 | CASSLGGYEQYF | TGTGCCAGCAGCCTCGGGGGTTACGAGCAGTACTTC
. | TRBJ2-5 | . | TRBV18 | CASSLDRETQYF | TGTGCCAGCTCACTAGACAGGGAGACCCAGTACTTC
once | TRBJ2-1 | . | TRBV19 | CASKFQHRVYEQFF | TGTGCCAGTAAGTTCCAACACAGGGTGTATGAGCAGTTCTTC